A selection of T cell receptor beta chains follows, all from one sample in a study of blood T cell repertoires in COVID-19. This table comes from immunoSEQ multiplex PCR, and its TCRdb copy is limited to in-frame clones, with some not included. Among under 130,000 clones, roughly 71% were seen once, and the ten largest hold roughly 6%. Sequencing used peripheral blood. The receptors here all came from an older man with acute or convalescent COVID-19. Each CDR3 is given with its conserved first and last residue. Fields, in order: V gene, clone size, D gene, J gene, CDR3 protein, CDR3 DNA. D genes are given only for firm matches. For some rows the clone size is stated as once, few or many, or as a class when expanded; others skip it.

v_call: TRBV4-1; clone_size: .; d_call: .; j_call: TRBJ1-6; cdr3_aa: CASSQAGGSPLHF; cdr3_nt: TGCGCCAGCAGCCAAGCCGGTGGTTCACCCCTCCACTTT
v_call: TRBV6-2/TRBV6-3; clone_size: .; d_call: TRBD2; j_call: TRBJ2-3; cdr3_aa: CASTPGGGPPDTQYF; cdr3_nt: TGTGCCAGCACCCCGGGGGGAGGGCCCCCAGATACGCAGTATTTT
v_call: TRBV19; clone_size: few; d_call: .; j_call: TRBJ2-2; cdr3_aa: CASRTTGSDGELFF; cdr3_nt: TGTGCCAGTCGAACGACTGGATCCGACGGGGAGCTGTTTTTT
v_call: TRBV7-9; clone_size: .; d_call: .; j_call: TRBJ2-3; cdr3_aa: CASSRRTTLSVDTQYF; cdr3_nt: TGTGCCAGCAGCCGACGGACTACTCTTTCGGTGGATACGCAGTATTTT
v_call: TRBV18; clone_size: few; d_call: TRBD2; j_call: TRBJ2-2; cdr3_aa: CASSPFLSGGRNTGELFF; cdr3_nt: TGTGCCAGCTCACCATTTTTGTCTGGCGGGAGGAACACCGGGGAGCTGTTTTTT
v_call: TRBV27; clone_size: few; d_call: TRBD2; j_call: TRBJ2-2; cdr3_aa: CASSASGNTGELFF; cdr3_nt: TGTGCCAGCAGCGCTAGCGGGAACACCGGGGAGCTGTTTTTT
v_call: TRBV11-2; clone_size: .; d_call: TRBD1; j_call: TRBJ1-1; cdr3_aa: CASSQDRTNTEAFF; cdr3_nt: TGTGCCAGCAGCCAGGACAGGACGAACACTGAAGCTTTCTTT
v_call: TRBV6-5; clone_size: .; d_call: .; j_call: TRBJ1-6; cdr3_aa: CASRVQGRNSPLHF; cdr3_nt: TGTGCCAGCAGGGTACAGGGTAGGAATTCACCCCTCCACTTT
v_call: TRBV7-8; clone_size: .; d_call: .; j_call: TRBJ2-7; cdr3_aa: CASSSQFVLPDEQYF; cdr3_nt: TGTGCCAGCAGCTCCCAATTCGTACTCCCGGACGAGCAGTACTTC
v_call: TRBV28; clone_size: .; d_call: .; j_call: TRBJ1-2; cdr3_aa: CASKRLQSDYGYTF; cdr3_nt: TGTGCCAGCAAGAGATTACAGTCAGACTATGGCTACACCTTC
v_call: TRBV29-1; clone_size: once; d_call: TRBD1; j_call: TRBJ1-1; cdr3_aa: CSVSQGGGTEAFF; cdr3_nt: TGCAGCGTCAGTCAGGGGGGCGGCACTGAAGCTTTCTTT
v_call: TRBV6-5; clone_size: .; d_call: .; j_call: TRBJ1-5; cdr3_aa: CASSSVAQGQPQHF; cdr3_nt: TGTGCCAGCAGTTCCGTCGCCCAGGGACAGCCCCAGCATTTT
v_call: TRBV24-1; clone_size: once; d_call: TRBD1; j_call: TRBJ2-4; cdr3_aa: CATSSEPGQGNNIQYF; cdr3_nt: TGTGCCACCAGCTCAGAGCCGGGACAGGGGAACAACATTCAGTACTTC
v_call: TRBV9; clone_size: .; d_call: .; j_call: TRBJ2-5; cdr3_aa: CASSVAVGSGETQYF; cdr3_nt: TGTGCCAGCAGCGTAGCTGTCGGGAGCGGCGAGACCCAGTACTTC
v_call: TRBV18; clone_size: few; d_call: TRBD1; j_call: TRBJ2-7; cdr3_aa: CASSTGGDEQYF; cdr3_nt: TGTGCCAGCTCGACAGGGGGTGACGAGCAGTACTTC
v_call: TRBV12-3/TRBV12-4; clone_size: .; d_call: TRBD1; j_call: TRBJ1-2; cdr3_aa: CASSFGQAYGYTF; cdr3_nt: TGTGCCAGCAGTTTCGGACAGGCCTATGGCTACACCTTC
v_call: TRBV25-1; clone_size: .; d_call: .; j_call: TRBJ2-7; cdr3_aa: CASSSMKQYF; cdr3_nt: TGTGCCAGCAGTTCTATGAAGCAGTACTTC
v_call: TRBV11-1; clone_size: .; d_call: TRBD2; j_call: TRBJ2-5; cdr3_aa: CASSPASGMLGETQYF; cdr3_nt: TGTGCCAGCAGCCCCGCTAGCGGGATGCTAGGAGAGACCCAGTACTTC
v_call: TRBV19; clone_size: .; d_call: .; j_call: TRBJ2-7; cdr3_aa: CASSIDGSSYEQYF; cdr3_nt: TGTGCCAGTAGTATAGACGGGAGCTCCTACGAGCAGTACTTC
v_call: TRBV7-9; clone_size: .; d_call: .; j_call: TRBJ1-1; cdr3_aa: CASSGTPGTSNTEAFF; cdr3_nt: TGTGCCAGCAGCGGAACTCCCGGGACATCTAACACTGAAGCTTTCTTT
v_call: TRBV5-4; clone_size: many; d_call: .; j_call: TRBJ2-2; cdr3_aa: CASSPQGGRPSNTGELFF; cdr3_nt: TGTGCCAGCAGTCCTCAGGGGGGCAGGCCTTCGAACACCGGGGAGCTGTTTTTT
v_call: TRBV6-2/TRBV6-3; clone_size: once; d_call: TRBD2; j_call: TRBJ2-2; cdr3_aa: CASSYVAGRSTGELFF; cdr3_nt: TGTGCCAGCAGTTACGTAGCGGGGCGGAGCACCGGGGAGCTGTTTTTT
v_call: TRBV3-1/TRBV3-2; clone_size: .; d_call: TRBD2; j_call: TRBJ2-1; cdr3_aa: CASSQEGTSGSLLNEQFF; cdr3_nt: TGTGCCAGCAGCCAAGAAGGGACTAGCGGGAGTCTCCTCAATGAGCAGTTCTTC
v_call: TRBV28; clone_size: few; d_call: .; j_call: TRBJ1-2; cdr3_aa: CASSRSNYGYTF; cdr3_nt: TGTGCCAGCAGCAGATCTAACTATGGCTACACCTTC
v_call: TRBV10-3; clone_size: .; d_call: TRBD1; j_call: TRBJ1-1; cdr3_aa: CATRTGDTEAFF; cdr3_nt: TGTGCCACGAGGACAGGGGACACTGAAGCTTTCTTT
v_call: TRBV28; clone_size: few; d_call: TRBD2; j_call: TRBJ2-1; cdr3_aa: CASSLGPGLAGGVSYNEQFF; cdr3_nt: TGTGCCAGCAGTTTAGGTCCGGGACTAGCGGGGGGGGTATCCTACAATGAGCAGTTCTTC
v_call: TRBV28; clone_size: .; d_call: .; j_call: TRBJ2-7; cdr3_aa: CASTQVSSYEQYF; cdr3_nt: TGTGCCAGCACACAGGTGAGCTCCTACGAGCAGTACTTC
v_call: TRBV7-3; clone_size: .; d_call: .; j_call: TRBJ1-1; cdr3_aa: CASSLRGGGTEAFF; cdr3_nt: TGTGCCAGCAGCTTACGCGGGGGTGGGACTGAAGCTTTCTTT
v_call: TRBV10-3; clone_size: .; d_call: .; j_call: TRBJ1-1; cdr3_aa: CAIGWEAEAFF; cdr3_nt: TGTGCCATTGGCTGGGAGGCTGAAGCTTTCTTT
v_call: TRBV25-1; clone_size: .; d_call: TRBD2; j_call: TRBJ2-2; cdr3_aa: CASSPSRGGPGELFF; cdr3_nt: TGTGCCAGCAGCCCCTCCCGGGGAGGGCCCGGGGAGCTGTTTTTT
v_call: TRBV19; clone_size: .; d_call: TRBD2; j_call: TRBJ2-2; cdr3_aa: CASTGAGVLAGELFF; cdr3_nt: TGTGCCAGTACCGGAGCGGGAGTTTTGGCCGGGGAGCTGTTTTTT